Listed below are T cell receptor beta chains from one sample, sequenced in a study of blood T cells in healthy people across ages. TCRdb reprocessed the 5' RACE reads via MiXCR and lists one record per CDR3 protein. The table has about 650,000 distinct CDR3 sequences, roughly half seen once. Sequenced: blood. These receptor sequences come from an elderly woman in good health. The CDR3 runs from the conserved cysteine through the conserved F or W. The order of the fields is V gene, clone size, J gene, D gene, CDR3 DNA, CDR3 protein. D genes are given only for firm matches. Clone size is given for some rows only: seen once, a few or many times, or a class if the clone is expanded.

TRBV6-1	NA	TRBJ1-5	TRBD1	TGTGCCAGCAGGGACGGGACAGGGAATCTCGGTAGCAATCAGCCCCAGCATTTT	CASRDGTGNLGSNQPQHF
TRBV9	many	TRBJ2-7	NA	TGTGCCAGCAGTGGCTACCCGGAGTCCCACGAGCAGTACTTC	CASSGYPESHEQYF
TRBV4-2	NA	TRBJ2-2	TRBD2	TGTGCCAGCAGCCAAGATTCGGGCGGGGGATCCGGGACCGGGGAGCTGTTTTTT	CASSQDSGGGSGTGELFF
TRBV5-1	many	TRBJ1-5	NA	TGCGCCAGCAGCATGGGAGAATTGGGCCAGCCCCAGCATTTT	CASSMGELGQPQHF
TRBV9	NA	TRBJ2-3	NA	TGTGCCAGCAGAGGCGGTGGGTACCCGCAGTATTTT	CASRGGGYPQYF
TRBV19	NA	TRBJ2-1	TRBD1	TGTGCCAGTAGTGGGCAGGGGGCACCGAGCTCCTACAATGAGCAGTTCTTC	CASSGQGAPSSYNEQFF
TRBV5-1	NA	TRBJ2-3	TRBD1	TGCGCCAGCAGCTTGGCCGAGGGGGCTAAAGATACGCAGTATTTT	CASSLAEGAKDTQYF
TRBV7-2	many	TRBJ2-3	NA	TGTGCCAGCAGTCCAAAACGCGGGGCGCACCTCGCGGATACGCAGTATTTT	CASSPKRGAHLADTQYF
TRBV12-3/TRBV12-4	few	TRBJ1-1	NA	TGTGCCAGCAGTGTGGTATTCGGTGGTGAAGCTTTCTTT	CASSVVFGGEAFF
TRBV12-3/TRBV12-4	many	TRBJ2-5	NA	TGTGCCAGCAGTTTACCGACAGGACGGCCTCAAGAGACCCAGTACTTC	CASSLPTGRPQETQYF
TRBV9	once	TRBJ1-2	TRBD1	TGTGCCAGCAGCGAACAGGGGTGGGGTGACTACACCTTC	CASSEQGWGDYTF
TRBV27	NA	TRBJ2-7	NA	TGTGCCAGCACGCTAAGTGGGACGGGGAGACTCAATGAGCAGTACTTC	CASTLSGTGRLNEQYF
TRBV20-1	NA	TRBJ2-5	NA	TGCAGTGCTACGGTACTCTTGCTCTCGCTGGAGACCCAGTACTTC	CSATVLLLSLETQYF
TRBV11-2	NA	TRBJ1-2	NA	TGTGCCAGCAGCTTAGACCCCGGTATAGGGGGCTATGGCTACACCTTC	CASSLDPGIGGYGYTF
TRBV27	NA	TRBJ1-2	NA	TGTGCCAGCAGTCCCCGGGGATCCTATGGCTACACCTTC	CASSPRGSYGYTF
TRBV5-1	few	TRBJ2-2	NA	TGCGCCAGCAGCTGGGCCGCGGCAGGGGAAACCGGGGAGCTGTTTTTT	CASSWAAAGETGELFF
TRBV6-2/TRBV6-3	NA	TRBJ2-3	NA	TGTGCCAGCAGTGACTACTCTGTAGATACGCAGTATTTT	CASSDYSVDTQYF
TRBV4-1	many	TRBJ2-3	NA	TGCGCCAGCAGCCCTCCCCCCACGGGGGTTGGCACAGATACGCAGTATTTT	CASSPPPTGVGTDTQYF
TRBV5-6	NA	TRBJ1-6	NA	TGTGCCAGCAGCTCAAAAGCGCAGGGAGTCTCCTATAATTCACCCCTCCACTTT	CASSSKAQGVSYNSPLHF
TRBV12-3/TRBV12-4	many	TRBJ2-4	NA	TGTGCCAGTTTAAGACTCGGACTTAACATTCAGTACTTC	CASLRLGLNIQYF
TRBV2	NA	TRBJ1-5	NA	TGTGCCAGCAGTGACAGGGGACCAAATCAGCCCCAGCATTTT	CASSDRGPNQPQHF
TRBV29-1	NA	TRBJ2-5	NA	TGCAGCGTTGGACGGGAGCGGAGAGAGACCCAGTACTTC	CSVGRERRETQYF
TRBV20-1	NA	TRBJ2-1	TRBD1	TGCAGTGCTAGCGACAGGGTTTCCTACAATGAGCAGTTCTTC	CSASDRVSYNEQFF
TRBV6-5	many	TRBJ1-5	NA	TGTGCCAGCAGATTTCGACGGGAAAGCAATCAGCCCCAGCATTTT	CASRFRRESNQPQHF
TRBV20-1	few	TRBJ2-2	TRBD1	TGCAGTGCGGGACAGGGGGCGCCTCATGGCGGGGAGCTGTTTTTT	CSAGQGAPHGGELFF
TRBV20-1	few	TRBJ2-1	NA	TGCAGTGCTAGTGGCGGAGCGCCCTACAATGAGCAGTTCTTC	CSASGGAPYNEQFF
TRBV10-2	NA	TRBJ2-5	TRBD2	TGCGCCAGCAGCGGACGAGCGGGAGTAGAGACCCAGTACTTC	CASSGRAGVETQYF
TRBV13	NA	TRBJ1-1	NA	TGTGCCAGCAGCTTCCGGCGGACGGACACTGAAGCTTTCTTT	CASSFRRTDTEAFF
TRBV5-1	few	TRBJ1-4	NA	TGCGCCAGCAGCTTACAGAGCCCAGATGAAAAACTGTTTTTT	CASSLQSPDEKLFF
TRBV2	NA	TRBJ2-3	NA	TGTGCCAGCACCCGACAGGGTGCGGGGGGCCCCACAGATACGCAGTATTTT	CASTRQGAGGPTDTQYF
TRBV5-1	NA	TRBJ2-5	TRBD2	TGCGCCAGCAGCTTATTTGCTAGCGGGGGACGGGAGACCCAGTACTTC	CASSLFASGGRETQYF
TRBV6-6	NA	TRBJ2-3	NA	TGTGCCAGCAGCGACCAAACCCGCCCAGATACGCAGTATTTT	CASSDQTRPDTQYF
TRBV12-3/TRBV12-4	many	TRBJ1-1	TRBD1	TGTGCCAGCAGTACCTTCTCGGGCAGGGGGACGACTGAAGCTTTCTTT	CASSTFSGRGTTEAFF
TRBV12-3/TRBV12-4	NA	TRBJ2-6	NA	TGTGCCAGCAGCCTCCCTGAAGGAGTCTCTGGGGCCAACGTCCTGACTTTC	CASSLPEGVSGANVLTF
TRBV20-1	NA	TRBJ1-6	NA	TGCAGTGCCGAGTTCGGGGCAGGGAGGTATTCACCCCTCCACTTT	CSAEFGAGRYSPLHF
TRBV12-3/TRBV12-4	NA	TRBJ2-3	TRBD1	TGTGCCAGCAGGCCGGGACAGTTAAGAACAGATACGCAGTATTTC	CASRPGQLRTDTQYF
TRBV27	NA	TRBJ1-1	NA	TGTGTCAGCAGTTTACGGCCCTCTACGCAGAACACTGAAGCTTTCTTT	CVSSLRPSTQNTEAFF
TRBV7-2	few	TRBJ2-5	NA	TGTGCCAGCAGCGGGGGCGGGAAGACCCAGTACTTC	CASSGGGKTQYF
TRBV7-9	NA	TRBJ1-1	NA	TGTGCCAGCAGCTTAGCGACGGGACTGGGAACTGCAGCTTTCTTT	CASSLATGLGTAAFF
TRBV25-1	NA	TRBJ2-2	TRBD1	TGTGCCAACAGTGCGCCTACAGGGGGCCCGAACACCGGGGAGCTGTTTTTT	CANSAPTGGPNTGELFF
TRBV15	NA	TRBJ2-3	NA	TGTGCCACCAGCAGAGATGACTTGCGAGCGCAGTATTTT	CATSRDDLRAQYF
TRBV7-7	NA	TRBJ2-1	TRBD2	TGTGCCAGCAGCGCCTCGACTAGCGGAAATGAGCAGTTCTTC	CASSASTSGNEQFF
TRBV5-1	many	TRBJ1-5	TRBD1	TGCGCCAGCAGCTTAGGGGGCTACAATCAGCCCCAGCATTTT	CASSLGGYNQPQHF
TRBV28	few	TRBJ1-2	NA	TGTGCCGGCACCCGGGGGAGAGGCTATGGCTACACCTTC	CAGTRGRGYGYTF
TRBV2	many	TRBJ1-2	NA	TGTGCCAGCAGTCCGACAACGGGCTACACCTTC	CASSPTTGYTF
TRBV12-3/TRBV12-4	NA	TRBJ2-3	TRBD2	TGTGCCAGCAGTATAGTCGGGGGGGGTGCAGATACGCAGTATTTT	CASSIVGGGADTQYF
TRBV28	NA	TRBJ2-7	TRBD2	TGTGCCAGCGGGACTAGCGGGAGAGAGTTCTACGAGCAGTACTTC	CASGTSGREFYEQYF
TRBV6-5	NA	TRBJ2-1	NA	TGTGCCAGCAGGTCCGGGCGGCAGCGCAATGAGCAGTTCTTC	CASRSGRQRNEQFF
TRBV10-2	NA	TRBJ2-7	NA	TGCGCCAGTAGACACATGGGTGGGAACGAGCAGTACTTC	CASRHMGGNEQYF